This TCR beta chain stems from a study of cytomegalovirus exposure and HLA in healthy donors. The CDR3 is 13 amino acids. Germline values: CDR1 MNHEY, CDR2 SMNVEV (reference sequence). V lost 2 bases and J 2 bases, leaving 6 bases between the germline ends. The PCR used 60 Vbeta and 13 Jbeta primers. Profiling relied on immunoSEQ multiplex PCR, and the TCRdb table lists in-frame clones only, not all of them. The top ten clones hold around 16% of a sample with about 84,000 clones, 63% of them seen once. The sample consisted of PBMCs. The receptor was derived from a woman in her forties in good health and CMV-seropositive. The chain carries TRBV27 and TRBJ2-5, with D perhaps TRBD1 (5 bases). CDR3 bases: TGTGCCAGCAGTTTAAGGGGACAAGAGACCCAGTACTTC. This translates into CASSLRGQETQYF.